Following are 6 T cell receptor beta chains from one sample sequenced in a study of OX40 agonist ivuxolimab in advanced cancers. Profiled with immunoSEQ multiplex PCR; TCRdb holds only in-frame clones, not every one. Of over 70,000 clones listed, about 86% are singletons. The sequencing used CD4+ or CD8+ T cells sorted from blood, collected in a trial of the OX40 agonist ivuxolimab. The receptor set was obtained from an adult with an advanced solid tumor such as melanoma, head and neck, liver or kidney cancer.

The CDR3, as DNA: TGTGCCAGTAGTATCCGGCCAGGGGGAGGCACCGGGGAGCTGTTTTTT. This encodes CASSIRPGGGTGELFF. The chain links TRBV19 to TRBJ2-2; a weak D match, TRBD1 (7 bases). The CDR3 spans 16 residues. Trimming took 3 bases from V and 4 from J, leaving 15 bases between them. Germline V gene data show CDR1 as LNHDA and CDR2 as SQIVND (reference sequence).

V gene TRBV11-1 combines with J gene TRBJ1-1; no reliable D call. Germline-derived CDR1 and CDR2 are SGHAT and FQDESV (reference sequence). The CDR3 loop spans 13 amino acids. V was shortened by 5 bases and J by 1 base, with 8 bases between the two germline ends. The DNA for the CDR3 is TGTGCCAGCAGCCCGCAGACGAACACTGAAGCTTTCTTT. Translation gives CASSPQTNTEAFF.

The chain carries TRBV28 and TRBJ2-1, with 7 bases that match TRBD2. J gave up 0 bases and V 7 bases, and 9 bases lay outside the gene matches. The CDR3 length is 16 residues. Germline V gene lookup returns CDR1 MDHEN and CDR2 SYDVKM. CDR3 loop: CASTHRAGVSYNEQFF. The DNA of the CDR3 is TGTGCCAGCACCCACCGCGCGGGGGTCTCCTACAATGAGCAGTTCTTC.

This chain links TRBV7-3 with TRBJ2-7; TRBD1 aligns across 7 bases. The CDR3 sequence is 15 residues long. Germline loops: CDR1 SGHTA, CDR2 FQGTGA. After removal of 5 bases from V and 6 bases from J, the junction contained 13 bases not matched to a gene. The CDR3 coding sequence is TGTGCCAGCAGCCGTAACCCGGGACAGTCTCCCGAGCAGTACTTC. Protein: CASSRNPGQSPEQYF.

This sequence joins TRBV2 and TRBJ2-3; D is unclear. CDR1 is SNHLY, CDR2 FYNNEI, per germline. The V and J ends lost 2 bases and 4 bases respectively, with 13 bases between them. The CDR3 length is 15 residues. CDR3 residues: CASSEMGDTPDTQYF. In DNA, the CDR3 is TGTGCCAGCAGTGAAATGGGTGACACCCCAGATACGCAGTATTTT.

The chain has TRBV7-9 and TRBJ1-2, with a possible D match to TRBD1 (6 bases). Germline V gene sequence: CDR1 SEHNR, CDR2 FQNEAQ (reference sequence). Trimming took 4 bases from V and 4 from J, leaving 10 bases between them. This CDR3 contains 13 residues. CDR3 DNA: TGTGCCAGCAGCTCCCAGGGGACCTATGGCTACACCTTC. Translated, it gives CASSSQGTYGYTF.